These 25 T cell receptor beta chains were all obtained from the same sample, sequenced in a study of shared clonotypes between healthy human individuals. TCRdb's copy holds only in-frame clones and misses some; the assay was immunoSEQ multiplex PCR. The sample holds 2 million to 2.5 million clones, roughly 93% seen once. Sequences were obtained from naive CD4+ T cells from PBMCs. The sample's subset: CD45RA+ positively selected. The receptors were sampled from a man aged 18 to 29 in good health. Some clones in this sample may be carry-over from other donors' samples.

The chain links TRBV7-2 to TRBJ2-1, with 9 positions matching TRBD2. J was trimmed by 6 bases and V by 5 bases; bases with no gene match: 8. This CDR3 contains 15 residues. Germline loops: CDR1 SGHTA, CDR2 FQGNSA. CDR3 DNA sequence: TGTGCCAGCAGCACCTCTGGCGGGAGGGCCAATGAGCAGTTCTTC. This gives the protein CASSTSGGRANEQFF.

This rearrangement joins TRBV5-1 to TRBJ1-1; TRBD1 is a possible D gene (5 bases). Per germline, CDR1 SGHRS and CDR2 YFSETQ. Trimming removed 4 bases at V and 0 bases at J, with 13 bases between. This CDR3 comprises 15 residues. In nucleotides, the CDR3 is TGCGCCAGCAGCCGGCAGGGACGGGTGAACACTGAAGCTTTCTTT. Protein: CASSRQGRVNTEAFF. Full variable domain (rest looked up from reference TRBV5-1 and TRBJ1-1): KAGVTQTPRYLIKTRGQQVTLSCSPISGHRSVSWYQQTPGQGLQFLFEYFSETQRNKGNFPGRFSGRQFSNSRSEMNVSTLELGDSALYLCASSRQGRVNTEAFFGQGTRLTVV.

The J gene is TRBJ1-2, the V gene TRBV5-6; TRBD1 agrees at 11 bases. Germline-derived CDR1 and CDR2 are SGHDT and YYEEEE. This CDR3 spans 14 amino acids. V lost 6 bases and J lost 7; bases outside the gene matches: 8. The CDR3 reads CASIRGQGASGYTF. As DNA, the CDR3 is TGTGCCAGCATCAGAGGACAGGGGGCGAGTGGCTACACCTTC.

This chain links TRBV10-3 with TRBJ1-2; 9 bases are a match to TRBD1. Losses at the gene ends were 5 bases for V and 3 bases for J; bases not matched to a gene: 10. This CDR3 is built from 16 residues. Germline CDR1 reads ENHRY; CDR2 reads SYGVKD. The CDR3 protein is CAISPSPGQGDYGYTF. CDR3 in DNA: TGTGCCATCAGTCCAAGTCCGGGACAGGGAGACTATGGCTACACCTTC.

The chain recombines TRBV28 with TRBJ1-3, with TRBD1 matching over 9 bases. CDR1 and CDR2 from the germline V gene are MDHEN and SYDVKM. The trim removed 8 bases at V and 1 base at J, leaving 6 bases unmatched. The CDR3 sequence is 15 residues long. CDR3 nucleotide sequence: TGTGCCAGCGGAGAGGACAGGGGATCTGGAAACACCATATATTTT. Translating it yields CASGEDRGSGNTIYF.

V is TRBV19 and J is TRBJ1-2; D is perhaps TRBD1 (5 bases). The germline gives CDR1 LNHDA, CDR2 SQIVND (reference sequence). Trimming cost V 6 bases and J 4 bases, with 9 bases left between them. This CDR3 is built from 12 residues. In DNA form, the CDR3 reads TGTGCCAGTAGAGGGGACGGCTATGGCTACACCTTC. This gives the protein CASRGDGYGYTF.

This clone was recorded once. The J gene is TRBJ2-1, the V gene TRBV7-2; 7 nucleotides match TRBD2. This CDR3 is built from 15 residues. Germline trimming cut 5 bases from V and 3 bases from J; bases unmatched to any gene: 7. Looked up from germline, CDR1 is SGHTA and CDR2 is FQGNSA. Written as DNA, the CDR3 is TGTGCCAGCAGCACCACCGGGACTAACTACAATGAGCAGTTCTTC. Residues: CASSTTGTNYNEQFF.

CDR3: CASSDSSRRANPYEQYF. CDR3 nucleotide sequence: TGTGCCAGCAGTGACTCGAGCCGCCGGGCGAATCCCTACGAGCAGTACTTC. The chain combines TRBV6-4 with TRBJ2-7; D uncertain. Germline CDR1 MRHNA, CDR2 SNTAGT. V was pared by 0 bases and J by 2 bases, with 17 bases between. The CDR3 is 17 amino acids.

The chain employs TRBV27 and TRBJ2-7; TRBD2 matches 8 bases. Germline loops: CDR1 MNHEY, CDR2 SMNVEV (reference sequence). Losses at the gene ends were 4 bases for V and 4 bases for J; bases not matched to a gene: 6. The CDR3 consists of 14 residues. CDR3 sequence: CASSSISGTYEQYF. DNA of the CDR3: TGTGCCAGCAGTTCAATTAGCGGGACGTACGAGCAGTACTTC.

The rearrangement uses TRBV5-5 and TRBJ1-2; maybe TRBD1 (6 bases). Germline V CDR1 and CDR2: SGHKS, YYEKEE (reference sequence). The CDR3 covers 13 residues. Trimming shortened V by 0 bases and J by 10 bases, and 13 bases separated the two germline ends. CDR3 nucleotide sequence: TGTGCCAGCAGCTTGGAAACAGGGTTTGACTACACCTTC. Protein sequence: CASSLETGFDYTF.

This clone was seen only once. The V gene is TRBV5-6, the J gene TRBJ2-3; 10 bases are a match to TRBD2. The trim removed 4 bases at V and 5 bases at J, leaving 10 bases unmatched. The CDR3 is 16 residues long. Germline loops: CDR1 SGHDT, CDR2 YYEEEE. As DNA, the CDR3 is TGTGCCAGCAGCGTCATTAGCGGGAGGTATGGAGATACGCAGTATTTT. Protein sequence: CASSVISGRYGDTQYF.

The CDR3 nucleotides are TGTGCCAGCAGTTACGTAACCGGCGCAGATACGCAGTATTTT. This encodes CASSYVTGADTQYF. The rearrangement links TRBV6-6 to TRBJ2-3; no definite D call. V was shortened by 2 bases and J by 4 bases, with 10 bases between the two germline ends. In germline, CDR1 is MNHNY, CDR2 SVGAGI (reference sequence). This CDR3 has 14 amino acids.

Comment on this clone: Other DNA sequences in this sample translate to the same CDR3. The chain carries TRBV28 and TRBJ1-3; D gene ambiguous. V dropped 2 bases and J dropped 7 bases, with 3 bases sitting between them. This CDR3 contains 11 residues. Germline-derived CDR1 and CDR2 are MDHEN and SYDVKM. The CDR3 region is CASSLENTIYF. The DNA of the CDR3 is TGTGCCAGCAGTTTAGAGAACACCATATATTTT.

The chain is built from TRBV7-3 and TRBJ2-2, with TRBD2 matching 7 bases. V trimming: 5 bases; J trimming: 8 bases; junction bases outside the gene matches: 17. The length of the CDR3 is 17 residues. Germline values: CDR1 SGHTA, CDR2 FQGTGA. The CDR3 protein is CASSPRGASGIYGELFF. In DNA form, the CDR3 reads TGTGCCAGCAGCCCTCGAGGGGCCAGCGGGATTTATGGGGAGCTGTTTTTT.

The chain recombines TRBV28 with TRBJ2-3, with 9 bases that match TRBD2. Trimming removed 7 bases from V and 6 bases from J; junction bases left unmatched: 11. CDR3 length: 15 amino acids. Looked up from germline, CDR1 is MDHEN and CDR2 is SYDVKM. CDR3 DNA sequence: TGTGCCAGCATCCCGACTAGCGGCAGAACGGATACGCAGTATTTT. Translation gives CASIPTSGRTDTQYF. Full variable domain (rest looked up from reference TRBV28 and TRBJ2-3): DVKVTQSSRYLVKRTGEKVFLECVQDMDHENMFWYRQDPGLGLRLIYFSYDVKMKEKGDIPEGYSVSREKKERFSLILESASTNQTSMYLCASIPTSGRTDTQYFGPGTRLTVL.

A single count supports this clone. This sequence joins TRBV27 and TRBJ2-4; no reliable D call. This CDR3 is built from 14 residues. CDR1 and CDR2 (germline): MNHEY, SMNVEV (reference sequence). The V gene lost 6 bases and the J gene lost 1 base, with 10 bases spanning the gap. CDR3 DNA sequence: TGTGCCAGCAGGTCGGCTAGGGCCAAAAACATTCAGTACTTC. Translated, it gives CASRSARAKNIQYF.

This sequence joins TRBV18 and TRBJ2-7; tentatively, D is TRBD1 (6 bases). Germline CDR1 and CDR2: KGHSH and LQKENI. V was clipped by 3 bases and J by 5 bases, with 8 bases between them. CDR3 length: 12 residues. The CDR3 region has the DNA TGTGCCAGCTCACCGACAGGTAACGAGCAGTACTTC. Amino acids: CASSPTGNEQYF. The variable domain in full, completed from reference TRBV18 and TRBJ2-7, reads NAGVMQNPRHLVRRRGQEARLRCSPMKGHSHVYWYRQLPEEGLKFMVYLQKENIIDESGMPKERFSAEFPKEGPSILRIQQVVRGDSAAYFCASSPTGNEQYFGPGTRLTVT.

This chain joins TRBV9 and TRBJ1-4; 9 bases align to TRBD1. CDR3 length: 16 residues. V was pared by 3 bases and J by 7 bases, with 10 bases of the junction left unmatched. Germline V gene data show CDR1 as SGDLS and CDR2 as YYNGEE. CDR3 loop: CASSARQGGVAEKLFF. Here the CDR3 DNA reads TGTGCCAGCAGCGCTCGACAGGGGGGAGTTGCTGAAAAACTGTTTTTT.

The chain couples TRBV11-2 to TRBJ2-3, with D tentatively TRBD1 (7 bases). The germline V gene has CDR1 SGHAT and CDR2 FQNNGV. There are 15 residues in the CDR3. The V and J ends lost 1 base and 9 bases respectively, with 17 bases between them. For the CDR3, the DNA is TGTGCCAGCAGCTTAGTCAGGGGGGCCGGTATAACGCAGTATTTT. It is translated as CASSLVRGAGITQYF.

V is TRBV5-1 and J is TRBJ1-1, with D perhaps matching TRBD1 (6 bases). V was cut by 3 bases and J by 5 bases, with 11 bases left in between. This CDR3 comprises 13 residues. Germline CDR1 is SGHRS and CDR2 is YFSETQ. The DNA of the CDR3 is TGCGCCAGCAGCTCCGGGGGGCCGACTGAAGCTTTCTTT. Its translation is CASSSGGPTEAFF. Variable domain in full (rest from reference TRBV5-1 and TRBJ1-1): KAGVTQTPRYLIKTRGQQVTLSCSPISGHRSVSWYQQTPGQGLQFLFEYFSETQRNKGNFPGRFSGRQFSNSRSEMNVSTLELGDSALYLCASSSGGPTEAFFGQGTRLTVV.

The chain is built from TRBV30 and TRBJ1-1; no clear D gene. Germline V gives CDR1 GTSNPN, CDR2 SVGIG (reference sequence). The length of the CDR3 is 15 residues. Deletions cut 8 bases from V and 0 bases from J, with 19 bases between. In DNA form, the CDR3 reads TGTGCCGTGGAAGGAGGCCCTTTCGTGAACACTGAAGCTTTCTTT. It translates to CAVEGGPFVNTEAFF.

This chain connects TRBV10-1 to TRBJ2-3; D ambiguous. The germline V gene encodes CDR1 WNHNN and CDR2 SYGVQD (reference sequence). V was clipped by 0 bases and J by 4 bases, with 5 bases between them. This CDR3 is built from 13 residues. The CDR3 DNA reads as TGCGCCAGCAGTGAGTCGGGCGCAGATACGCAGTATTTT. It is translated as CASSESGADTQYF.

The chain links TRBV28 to TRBJ1-3, with 9 bases identical to TRBD1. This CDR3 comprises 14 residues. CDR1 MDHEN and CDR2 SYDVKM come from the germline V gene. V was pared by 6 bases and J by 5 bases, with 5 bases of the junction left unmatched. The CDR3 nucleotides are TGTGCCAGCAGACTGGACAGGGGAAGAAACACCATATATTTT. Translating gives CASRLDRGRNTIYF.

This sequence joins TRBV5-4 and TRBJ2-3; TRBD2 matches at 13 bases. The CDR3 runs to 17 residues. Germline CDR1 SGHNT, CDR2 YYREEE (reference sequence). Trimming took 4 bases from V and 3 from J; bases not matched to a gene: 8. CDR3 amino acids: CASSAKLAGGGTDTQYF. In DNA form, the CDR3 reads TGTGCCAGCAGCGCCAAACTAGCGGGGGGGGGTACAGATACGCAGTATTTT.

V and J are TRBV27 and TRBJ1-1; D uncertain. Trimming took off 4 bases at V and 6 bases at J, with 12 bases between the two ends. The CDR3 loop spans 13 amino acids. Germline-derived CDR1 and CDR2 are MNHEY and SMNVEV (reference sequence). The CDR3 DNA is TGTGCCAGCAGTTCCCCCCGGCCTGCTGAAGCTTTCTTT. Encoded protein: CASSSPRPAEAFF.